These T cell receptor beta chains were read from a single sample in a study of blood T cell repertoires in COVID-19. Assay used: immunoSEQ multiplex PCR; TCRdb lists only in-frame clones, some missing. The table includes some 300,000 clones, more than 70% detected once. The sequenced sample consisted of peripheral blood. The receptors here all came from a woman aged 30 to 39 who had recovered from COVID-19. CDR3s include the opening cysteine and the closing phenylalanine or tryptophan. A D gene is named only where the DNA matches it firmly. Not all rows give a size; the values are once, few, many and, for expanded clones, a class.

>TRBJ1-5|14|TRBD1|TRBV6-4|.
TGTGCCAGCAGACAAGACAGGGGGAGTCAGCCCCAGCATTTT
CASRQDRGSQPQHF
>TRBJ1-6|15|.|TRBV11-2|.
TGTGCCAGCAGCGAGGCCCCGGCGGGGAATTCACCCCTCCACTTT
CASSEAPAGNSPLHF
>TRBJ2-7|15|.|TRBV28|few
TGTGCCAGCACCCCCCAGGGCGAACACCGATACGAGCAGTACTTC
CASTPQGEHRYEQYF
>TRBJ2-3|16|.|TRBV28|.
TGTGCCAGCAGTTTAAGTGCGGGGCTCTCCACAGATACGCAGTATTTT
CASSLSAGLSTDTQYF
>TRBJ2-7|14|.|TRBV7-2|.
TGTGCCAGCAGCTTAGTTCCGGGAAACTACGAGCAGTACTTC
CASSLVPGNYEQYF
>TRBJ1-1|18|.|TRBV5-6|.
TGTGCCAGCACCCCGCTTCGTCCCAGGTTTAACATGAACACTGAAGCTTTCTTT
CASTPLRPRFNMNTEAFF
>TRBJ2-7|14|TRBD1|TRBV28|.
TGTGCCAGCAGTGACAGGGGGCTTAGCTACGAGCAGTACTTC
CASSDRGLSYEQYF
>TRBJ2-5|11|.|TRBV5-8|.
TGTGCCACGATACGGGAGGAGACCCAGTACTTC
CATIREETQYF
>TRBJ2-1|13|.|TRBV7-2|.
TGTGCCAGCAGCTTCTCAGGGTACAATGAGCAGTTCTTC
CASSFSGYNEQFF
>TRBJ1-6|14|.|TRBV7-9|few
TGTGCCAGCAGTCGCGGACAAGGAAATTCACCCCTCCACTTT
CASSRGQGNSPLHF
>TRBJ2-4|11|TRBD1|TRBV29-1|.
TGCAGCGGAGGACAGGGTTACATTCAGTACTTC
CSGGQGYIQYF
>TRBJ2-4|19|TRBD2|TRBV2|.
TGTGCCAGCAGTGAAGCGTTTGCGACTAGCGGATTAGCCAAAAACATTCAGTACTTC
CASSEAFATSGLAKNIQYF
>TRBJ1-2|16|TRBD1|TRBV28|.
TGTGCCAGCAGCTCACCCGGGACAGGGCACTTCTATGGCTACACCTTC
CASSSPGTGHFYGYTF
>TRBJ2-7|14|.|TRBV7-9|.
TGTGCCAGCAGCTTGGACACCAACTCCTACGAGCAGTACTTC
CASSLDTNSYEQYF
>TRBJ2-1|14|.|TRBV20-1|once
TGCAGTGCTAGTACCACGTGGAGGGGCGGTGAGCAGTTCTTC
CSASTTWRGGEQFF
>TRBJ1-1|13|.|TRBV6-6|.
TGTGCCAGCCGGGGGGCCAGGGACACTGAAGCTTTCTTT
CASRGARDTEAFF
>TRBJ2-7|14|.|TRBV6-6|once
TGTGCCAGCAGGGCAGGGGCAATATCCTACGAGCAGTACTTC
CASRAGAISYEQYF
>TRBJ1-2|15|.|TRBV19|once
TGTGCCAGTAGTATACCCAGGGCAGGCCTATATGGCTACACCTTC
CASSIPRAGLYGYTF
>TRBJ1-2|14|.|TRBV7-2|.
TGTGCCAGCAGCTTAGTTCTGCAGACAAATGGCTACACCTTC
CASSLVLQTNGYTF
>TRBJ1-6|18|.|TRBV7-2|.
TGTGCCAGCAGCTTAGGAGTGGACTTAGTCTCCTATAATTCACCCCTCCACTTT
CASSLGVDLVSYNSPLHF
>TRBJ1-1|15|TRBD1|TRBV6-5|.
TGTGCCAGCACCAATGGGAATACAGGGGGCACTGAAGCTTTCTTT
CASTNGNTGGTEAFF
>TRBJ2-7|14|TRBD2|TRBV4-1|.
TGCGCCAGCAGCCAAGGGCGGGGGTCCCACGAGCAGTACTTC
CASSQGRGSHEQYF
>TRBJ2-1|18|TRBD2|TRBV7-2|.
TGTGCCAGCAGCAGGACTAGCGGGGCCACGAGCTCCTACAATGAGCAGTTCTTC
CASSRTSGATSSYNEQFF
>TRBJ1-4|14|.|TRBV27|.
TGTGCCAGCAGTTGGGCGGGAACTAATGAAAAACTGTTTTTT
CASSWAGTNEKLFF
>TRBJ2-3|14|.|TRBV2|.
TGTGCCAGCACCCTGTGGGGCCCGACAGATACGCAGTATTTT
CASTLWGPTDTQYF
>TRBJ1-2|14|.|TRBV6-5|.
TGTGCCAGCAGCCCAATAACAGGGCTCTATGGCTACACCTTC
CASSPITGLYGYTF
>TRBJ1-1|16|TRBD1|TRBV2|.
TGTGCCAGCAGAAGACAGGGGGCGGTTTTGAACACTGAAGCTTTCTTT
CASRRQGAVLNTEAFF
>TRBJ2-7|13|TRBD1|TRBV27|.
TGTGCCAGCAGCCGGACAGGAGGCGTCGAGCAGTACTTC
CASSRTGGVEQYF
>TRBJ1-1|15|.|TRBV5-1|.
TGCGCCAGCAGCCAACAGGGCCCAGGGAGCTCTGAAGCTTTCTTT
CASSQQGPGSSEAFF
>TRBJ1-3|13|.|TRBV6-5|once
TGTGCCAGCAGTTACCGGGGGGGAAACACCATATATTTT
CASSYRGGNTIYF
>TRBJ1-6|15|TRBD1|TRBV4-2|.
TGTGCCAGCAGCCAGGACAGGGGGAGTAATTCACCCCTCCACTTT
CASSQDRGSNSPLHF
>TRBJ2-3|14|.|TRBV7-3|.
TGTGCCAGCAGCTTACTGGGCTCCACAGATACGCAGTATTTT
CASSLLGSTDTQYF
>TRBJ1-4|16|TRBD1|TRBV4-1|.
TGCGCCAGCAGCCAAGGGGGACAGGGGGCGCTTGAAAAACTGTTTTTT
CASSQGGQGALEKLFF
>TRBJ2-7|13|TRBD2|TRBV7-8|.
TGTGCCAGCAGCAATGGCGGGGGCTACGAGCAGTACTTC
CASSNGGGYEQYF
>TRBJ2-1|15|TRBD2|TRBV7-3|.
TGTGCCAGCAGCTTAGGGACTAGCGGCTACAATGAGCAGTTCTTC
CASSLGTSGYNEQFF
>TRBJ1-6|16|TRBD1|TRBV6-5|.
TGTGCCAGCAGTTTCGACAGGGAGGTCGACAATTCACCCCTCCACTTT
CASSFDREVDNSPLHF